The 10 T cell receptor beta chains reported below all come from one sample, sequenced in a study of control samples from healthy donors and cancer patients (dated by TCRdb to 2019 to 2021). Libraries came from the immunoSEQ multiplex PCR assay. TCRdb obtained this table from immuneACCESS and retained in-frame rearrangements with V and J assigned. These tables miss some clones; where compared with another copy, unresolved V genes account for less than half of the shortfall, and the remainder is unexplained. In all, the sample holds roughly 120,000 clones, and approximately 94% of those were seen once. Clones ranked in the top ten supply over 1.5% of the sample. The sample comprised PBMCs. Source of these receptors: a man aged 50 to 60 with head and neck cancer.

This clone was detected only once. J is TRBJ1-5 and V is TRBV4-3; no definite D call. CDR3 length: 15 residues. Trimming left V 3 bases short and J 0 bases short, with 9 bases between. The germline CDR1 and CDR2 sequences are LGHNA and YSLEER. CDR3 DNA: TGCGCCAGCAGCCAGAGCTCGGGTAGCAATCAGCCCCAGCATTTT. It translates to CASSQSSGSNQPQHF.

The J gene is TRBJ2-5, the V gene TRBV3-1 (or the pseudogene TRBV3-2), with a weak D call TRBD2 (5 bases). Germline CDR1 is LGHDT and CDR2 is YNNKEL (reference sequence). Trimming removed 1 base from V and 3 bases from J, with 12 bases in between. The CDR3 has 15 residues. CDR3 bases: TGTGCCAGCAGCCAAGGGGGAAAGGGAGAAGAGACCCAGTACTTC. Residues: CASSQGGKGEETQYF.

The chain uses TRBV5-6 and TRBJ2-3; unclear D gene. The germline V gene encodes CDR1 SGHDT and CDR2 YYEEEE. CDR3 length equals 14 residues. V lost 0 bases, J lost 6 bases, and 11 bases lay in between. As DNA, the CDR3 is TGTGCCAGCAGCTTGGAACCGAGTATGGATACGCAGTATTTT. As protein: CASSLEPSMDTQYF.

The V and J genes are TRBV27 and TRBJ1-5; D is possibly TRBD1 (6 bases). With 3 bases removed from V and 0 bases from J, the gap between germline ends came to 18 bases. This CDR3 is built from 18 residues. Germline V gene sequence: CDR1 MNHEY, CDR2 SMNVEV (reference sequence). CDR3 residues: CASSFGAGVFISNQPQHF. In DNA form, the CDR3 reads TGTGCCAGCAGTTTTGGGGCAGGGGTGTTTATTAGCAATCAGCCCCAGCATTTT.

This rearrangement joins TRBV28 to TRBJ1-6, with D tentatively TRBD1 (6 bases). Germline CDR1 is MDHEN and CDR2 is SYDVKM. V dropped 5 bases and J dropped 10 bases, with 15 bases sitting between them. This CDR3 region has 14 residues. The CDR3 nucleotides read TGTGCCAGCAGTCCCACAGGGTGGCGGTCACCCCTCCACTTT. Its protein product is CASSPTGWRSPLHF.

This chain uses TRBV21-1 with TRBJ1-5. TRBV21-1 corresponds to a pseudogene. The CDR3 runs to 17 residues. The CDR3 DNA is TGTGCCAGCAGCAAAGTCCCTCGGCAGGAGAGTGGGCAGCCCCAGCATTTT. It translates to CASSKVPRQESGQPQHF.

The rearrangement joins TRBV30 to TRBJ1-1; no firm D call. Looked up from germline, CDR1 is GTSNPN and CDR2 is SVGIG (reference sequence). The CDR3 totals 11 residues. With 4 bases removed from V and 7 bases from J, the gap between germline ends came to 10 bases. CDR3 region: CAWTVRREAFF. CDR3 bases: TGTGCCTGGACTGTTAGGCGTGAAGCTTTCTTT.

This rearrangement joins TRBV7-2 to TRBJ1-1, with 8 bases lining up with TRBD1. J gave up 4 bases and V 4 bases, and 8 bases lay outside the gene matches. The CDR3 sequence is 15 residues long. Germline CDR1 and CDR2: SGHTA and FQGNSA. CDR3 DNA: TGTGCCAGCAGCTCCCCCCGGACAGGGCCCACTGAAGCTTTCTTT. Its translation: CASSSPRTGPTEAFF.

The chain links TRBV5-6 to TRBJ2-7, with D perhaps matching TRBD1 (6 bases). This CDR3 contains 12 residues. Germline V gene data show CDR1 as SGHDT and CDR2 as YYEEEE. The germline V and J ends were trimmed by 3 bases and 3 bases, with 7 bases remaining between them. Here the CDR3 DNA reads TGTGCCAGCAGCTCGGACAGCTACGAGCAGTACTTC. This sequence encodes CASSSDSYEQYF.

The chain combines TRBV18 with TRBJ1-1; D uncertain. The V gene's germline CDR1 is KGHSH and CDR2 LQKENI. The CDR3 sequence is 14 residues long. The V and J ends lost 2 bases and 1 base respectively, with 8 bases between them. The CDR3 here is CASSPDGRNTEAFF. As DNA, the CDR3 is TGTGCCAGCTCACCAGATGGGCGGAACACTGAAGCTTTCTTT. The full variable domain, rest sourced from reference TRBV18 and TRBJ1-1, is NAGVMQNPRHLVRRRGQEARLRCSPMKGHSHVYWYRQLPEEGLKFMVYLQKENIIDESGMPKERFSAEFPKEGPSILRIQQVVRGDSAAYFCASSPDGRNTEAFFGQGTRLTVV.